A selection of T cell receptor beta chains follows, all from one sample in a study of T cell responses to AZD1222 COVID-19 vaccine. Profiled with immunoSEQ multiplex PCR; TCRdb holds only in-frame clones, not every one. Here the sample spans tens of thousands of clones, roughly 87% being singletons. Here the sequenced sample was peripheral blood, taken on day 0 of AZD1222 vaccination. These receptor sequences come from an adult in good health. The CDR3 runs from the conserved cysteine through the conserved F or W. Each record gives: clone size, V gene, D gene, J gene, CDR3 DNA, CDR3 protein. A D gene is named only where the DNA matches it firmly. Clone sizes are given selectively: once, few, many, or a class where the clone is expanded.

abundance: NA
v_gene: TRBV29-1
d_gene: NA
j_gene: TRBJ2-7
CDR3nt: TGCAGCGTTGAAGACCGGACCTACGAGCAGTACTTC
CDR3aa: CSVEDRTYEQYF

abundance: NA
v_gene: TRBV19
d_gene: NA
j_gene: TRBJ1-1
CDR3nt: TGTGCCAGTAGTAAGGTTAAGGGCCGTGGGTCCACTGAAGCTTTCTTT
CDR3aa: CASSKVKGRGSTEAFF

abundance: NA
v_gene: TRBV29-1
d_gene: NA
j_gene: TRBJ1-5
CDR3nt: TGCAGCGTTTCAGGCGCAGGGTTGAATCAGCCCCAGCATTTT
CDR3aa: CSVSGAGLNQPQHF

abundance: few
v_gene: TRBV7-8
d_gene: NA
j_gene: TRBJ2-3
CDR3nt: TGTGCCAGCAGCTTAGCGGGGGGCCTCCGTGCCGATACGCAGTATTTT
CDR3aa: CASSLAGGLRADTQYF

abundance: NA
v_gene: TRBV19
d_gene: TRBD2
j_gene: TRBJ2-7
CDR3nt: TGTGCCAGTAGTATAGGGACTAGCGGGACCTACGAGCAGTACTTC
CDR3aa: CASSIGTSGTYEQYF

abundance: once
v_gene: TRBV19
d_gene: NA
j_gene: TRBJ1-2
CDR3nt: TGTGCCAGTAGTATAGACGGGAATGGCTACACCTTC
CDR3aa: CASSIDGNGYTF

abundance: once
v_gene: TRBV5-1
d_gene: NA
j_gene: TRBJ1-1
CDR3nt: TGCGCCAGCAGCTTGGTTGGGGGCTTGGACGTTACTGAAGCTTTCTTT
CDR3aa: CASSLVGGLDVTEAFF

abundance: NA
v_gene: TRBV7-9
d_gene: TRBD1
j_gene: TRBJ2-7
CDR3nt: TGTGCCAGTCAAGGGACAGGGGGCCACGAGCAGTACTTC
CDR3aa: CASQGTGGHEQYF

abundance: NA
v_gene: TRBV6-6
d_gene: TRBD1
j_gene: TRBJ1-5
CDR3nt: TGTGCCAGCAGACGGGGCGGACAGGGCGATAATCAGCCCCAGCATTTT
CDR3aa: CASRRGGQGDNQPQHF

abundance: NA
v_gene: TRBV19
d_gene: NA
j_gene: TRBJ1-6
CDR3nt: TGTGCCAGTAGCTTCGACGGAAGGAATTCACCCCTCCACTTT
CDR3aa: CASSFDGRNSPLHF

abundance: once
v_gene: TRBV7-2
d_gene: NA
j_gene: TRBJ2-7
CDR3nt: TGTGCCAGCAGGGGTGGGACGGGAACCTACGAGCAGTACTTC
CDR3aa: CASRGGTGTYEQYF

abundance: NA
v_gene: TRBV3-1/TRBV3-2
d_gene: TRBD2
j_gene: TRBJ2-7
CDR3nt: TGTGCCAGCAGCCCGATCCCTGGACTAGCACCCTACGAGCAGTACTTC
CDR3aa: CASSPIPGLAPYEQYF

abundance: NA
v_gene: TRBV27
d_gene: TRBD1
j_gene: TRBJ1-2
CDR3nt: TGTGCCAGCAGTTTGAACAGGGGAGGAGGTGGCTACACCTTC
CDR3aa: CASSLNRGGGGYTF

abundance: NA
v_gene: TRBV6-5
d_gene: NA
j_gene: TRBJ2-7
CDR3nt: TGTGCCAGCAGTTACTCCGGAGTGGGAACGTACGGTCAGTACTTC
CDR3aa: CASSYSGVGTYGQYF

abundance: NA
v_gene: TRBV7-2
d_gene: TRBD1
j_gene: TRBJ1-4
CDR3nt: TGTGCCAGCAGCTTTAGTCAGGGGGGAGTAAAACTGTTTTTT
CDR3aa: CASSFSQGGVKLFF

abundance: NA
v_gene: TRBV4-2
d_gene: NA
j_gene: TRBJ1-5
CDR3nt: TGTGCCAGCAGCCAAGGAGCGGATTATAGCAATCAGCCCCAGCATTTT
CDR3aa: CASSQGADYSNQPQHF

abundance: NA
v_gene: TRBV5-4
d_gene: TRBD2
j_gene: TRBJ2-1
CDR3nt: TGTGCCAGCAGCTTGGTCGGTAGCGGGAGCCCTAAGGGTGAGCAGTTCTTC
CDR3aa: CASSLVGSGSPKGEQFF

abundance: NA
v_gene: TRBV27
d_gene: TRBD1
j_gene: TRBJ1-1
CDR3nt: TGTGCCAGCAACTCCGCCGGGACAGGGAACACTGAAGCTTTCTTT
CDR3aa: CASNSAGTGNTEAFF

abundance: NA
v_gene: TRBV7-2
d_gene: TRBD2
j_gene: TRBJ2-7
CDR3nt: TGTGCCAGCAGCTCAGGTACCGGGACTAGCGGGAGTCACGAGCAGTACTTC
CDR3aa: CASSSGTGTSGSHEQYF

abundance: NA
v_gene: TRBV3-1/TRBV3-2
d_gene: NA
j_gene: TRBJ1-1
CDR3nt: TGTGCCAGCAGCCCCCGGGACAAGAACACTGAAGCTTTCTTT
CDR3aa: CASSPRDKNTEAFF

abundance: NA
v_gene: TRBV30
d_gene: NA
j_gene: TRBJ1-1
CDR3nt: TGTGCCTGGAGTAGAAGGGAAGCGGCGAGCAACACTGAAGCTTTCTTT
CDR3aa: CAWSRREAASNTEAFF

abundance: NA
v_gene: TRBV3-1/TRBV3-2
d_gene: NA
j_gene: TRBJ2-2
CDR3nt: TGTGCCAGCAGCCAAGCCGGGGAGCTGTTTTTT
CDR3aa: CASSQAGELFF

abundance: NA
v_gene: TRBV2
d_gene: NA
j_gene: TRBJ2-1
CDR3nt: TGTGCCAGCAGGGAAGGACTTTACAATGAGCAGTTCTTC
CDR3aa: CASREGLYNEQFF

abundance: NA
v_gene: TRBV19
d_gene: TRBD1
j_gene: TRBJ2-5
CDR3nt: TGTGCCAGTAGTAAGGGGACAGGGGGCGAGACCCAGTACTTC
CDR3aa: CASSKGTGGETQYF

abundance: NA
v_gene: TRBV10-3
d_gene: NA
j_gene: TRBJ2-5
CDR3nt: TGTGCCATCAGGACCGGGCCAGAAGAGACCCAGTACTTC
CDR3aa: CAIRTGPEETQYF

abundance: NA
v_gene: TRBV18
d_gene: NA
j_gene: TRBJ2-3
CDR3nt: TGTGCCAGCTCACGCCCTGGTTCGTGGGAGGACACAGATACGCAGTATTTT
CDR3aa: CASSRPGSWEDTDTQYF

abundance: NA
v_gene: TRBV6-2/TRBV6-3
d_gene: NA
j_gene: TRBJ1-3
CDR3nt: TGTGCCAGCAGTTATCTACCCGGAAACACCATATATTTT
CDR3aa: CASSYLPGNTIYF

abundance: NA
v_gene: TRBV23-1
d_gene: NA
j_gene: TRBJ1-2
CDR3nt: TGCGCCAGCAGTTCCAGACGGATAACTAACTATGGCTACACCTTC
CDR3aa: CASSSRRITNYGYTF

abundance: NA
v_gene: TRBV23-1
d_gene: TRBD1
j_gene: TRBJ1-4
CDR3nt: TGCGCCAGCAGTCGCGACGGGACAGGGCGTGAAAAACTGTTTTTT
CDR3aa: CASSRDGTGREKLFF

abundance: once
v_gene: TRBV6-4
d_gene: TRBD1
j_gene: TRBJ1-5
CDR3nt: TGTGCCAGCAGTCCCGGGACAGGCGGTAATCAGCCCCAGCATTTT
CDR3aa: CASSPGTGGNQPQHF

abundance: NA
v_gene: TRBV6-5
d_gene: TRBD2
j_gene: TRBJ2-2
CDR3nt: TGTGCCAGCAGTAAAACTAGCGGGCGAACCGGGGAGCTGTTTTTT
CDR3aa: CASSKTSGRTGELFF

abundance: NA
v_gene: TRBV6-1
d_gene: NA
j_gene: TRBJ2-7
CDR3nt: TGTGCCAGCAGTGAATATAGTGGGCTCTACGAGCAGTACTTC
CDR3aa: CASSEYSGLYEQYF

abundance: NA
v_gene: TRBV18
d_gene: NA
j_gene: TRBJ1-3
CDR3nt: TGTGCCAGCTCACCACAGGGGCCACCCACTGGAAACACCATATATTTT
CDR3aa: CASSPQGPPTGNTIYF

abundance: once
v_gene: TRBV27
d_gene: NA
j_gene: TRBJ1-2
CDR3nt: TGTGCCAGCAGCTTTAGGGGTGGGTATGGCTACACCTTC
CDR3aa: CASSFRGGYGYTF

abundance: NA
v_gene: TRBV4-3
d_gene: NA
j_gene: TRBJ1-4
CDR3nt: TGCGCCAGCAGCCAAGCCTCCCGGGGGGCCGGGGGGCGAAGTGAAAAACTGTTTTTT
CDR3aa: CASSQASRGAGGRSEKLFF

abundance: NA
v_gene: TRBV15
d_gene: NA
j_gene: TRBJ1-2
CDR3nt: TGTGCCACCAGCAGCCAGGGTGGCTATGGCTACACCTTC
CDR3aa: CATSSQGGYGYTF

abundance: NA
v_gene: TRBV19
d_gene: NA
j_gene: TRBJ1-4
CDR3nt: TGTGCCAGTAGTATATCCGACGGACTTACTGAAAAACTGTTTTTT
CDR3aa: CASSISDGLTEKLFF

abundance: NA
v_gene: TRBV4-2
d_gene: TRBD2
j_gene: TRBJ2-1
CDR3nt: TGTGCCAGCAGCCGGACTAGCGGGAGGACCTACAATGAGCAGTTCTTC
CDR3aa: CASSRTSGRTYNEQFF

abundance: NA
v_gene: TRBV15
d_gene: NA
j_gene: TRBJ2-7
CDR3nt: TGTGCCACCAGCAGAGATCCGGGGGCCTACGAGCAGTACTTC
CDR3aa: CATSRDPGAYEQYF

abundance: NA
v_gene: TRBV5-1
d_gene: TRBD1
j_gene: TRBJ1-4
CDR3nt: TGCGCCAGCAGCTTGGAACAGGGGTATCGGGCTAATGAAAAACTGTTTTTT
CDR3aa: CASSLEQGYRANEKLFF

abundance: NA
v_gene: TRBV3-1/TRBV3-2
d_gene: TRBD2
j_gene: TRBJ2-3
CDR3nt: TGTGCCAGCAGCCAAGCCCTCGGTTTGGGGGGGAGCCCAGATACGCAGTATTTT
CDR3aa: CASSQALGLGGSPDTQYF

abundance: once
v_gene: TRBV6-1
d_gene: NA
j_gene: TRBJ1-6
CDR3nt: TGTGCCAGCAGTGCCGCAGCCGGGCCCTATAATTCACCCCTCCACTTT
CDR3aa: CASSAAAGPYNSPLHF

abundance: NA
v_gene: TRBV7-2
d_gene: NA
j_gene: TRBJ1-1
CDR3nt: TGTGCCAGCAGCTTAATAGGGAACACTGAAGCTTTCTTT
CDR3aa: CASSLIGNTEAFF

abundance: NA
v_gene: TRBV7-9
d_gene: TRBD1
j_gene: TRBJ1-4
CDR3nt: TGTGCCAGCAGCCCCACAGGGGCGGGTAATGAAAAACTGTTTTTT
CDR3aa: CASSPTGAGNEKLFF

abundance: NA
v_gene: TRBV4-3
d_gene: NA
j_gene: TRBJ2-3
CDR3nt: TGCGCCAGCAGCCAAGGCGGATCTAGCACAGATACGCAGTATTTT
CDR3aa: CASSQGGSSTDTQYF

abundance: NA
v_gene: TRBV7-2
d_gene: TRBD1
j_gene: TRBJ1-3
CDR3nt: TGTGCCAGCAGCTTAGTGGGACAGGGGACTGGAAACACCATATATTTT
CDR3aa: CASSLVGQGTGNTIYF